A single T cell receptor beta chain is shown here with its context. Its antigen is unknown. Base quality data are lacking; no much larger clone is found one base away. The sample is drawn from a study of T cell responses to AZD1222 COVID-19 vaccine (TCRdb year 2021). About the full investigation: Because spike-specific TCR depth and breadth did not differ between the two schedules, AZD1222 recipients who got a second dose at roughly 4 weeks were pooled with those who got a second dose at roughly 12 weeks. A total of approximately 240 trial participants underwent TCR sequencing, of whom about 200 received two doses of AZD1222 and around 26 received two doses of the MenACWY control vaccine. Trial participants were enrolled by age into subgroups of 18-55, 56-69 and 70-plus years, and around 150, 29 and 61 TCR-sequenced participants, respectively, were included in these subgroups. Study-level results and caveats: A significant rise in spike-specific TCR breadth and depth was observed after two AZD1222 doses relative to day 0 and relative to MenACWY recipients. Most participants were white British and females outnumbered males, and the authors suggested that clonal diversity may have been underestimated. In the small 56-69-year group, the increase in depth fell short of significance, most likely because of low power. Epitopes outside the regions mutated in the B.1.351 and B.1.1.7 variants were reportedly recognized by nearly half of the unique spike-specific TCRs. The whole spike protein was spanned by vaccine-associated CD4 TCRs, and dominant responses were seen in regions 160-218 and 743-854. No day 14 peak-response samples were available, so repertoires were characterized only after the peak T cell response. Conclusions about previously exposed vaccinees are limited, since just five to seven AZD1222 recipients were seropositive for SARS-CoV-2 at baseline.

CDR1 SGHTA and CDR2 FQGNSA are derived from the germline V gene. V and J are truncated by 1 base and 8 bases respectively, leaving an intervening sequence of 9 bases. Inclusive of the bounding cysteine and phenylalanine, the CDR3 is 13 residues long. Of the read, only the CDR3 DNA is kept; its 39 bases are in frame from base 1. The CDR3 regions of human TCRbeta chains were analyzed by immunosequencing. The original methods were these. TCRs in the repertoires were compared against a reference library of SARS-CoV-2-specific TCRs that had been generated with the MIRA antigen-specificity platform. Breadth was defined as the fraction of unique TCRs that were SARS-CoV-2-associated. Depth was defined as the fraction of total T cells that were SARS-CoV-2-associated. Using the MIRA data, each spike-specific TCR was assigned both to the spike region to which the TCR was reactive and to a CD4 or CD8 class. Log10-transformed breadth and depth values were compared by one-way ANOVA with Sidak's multiple comparisons tests. TCRdb obtained this table from immuneACCESS and retained in-frame rearrangements with V and J assigned. These tables miss some clones; where compared with another copy, unresolved V genes account for less than half of the shortfall, and the remainder is unexplained. From that table come the V and J calls and clone size; the DNA was used to work out D and trimming. This sample holds about 120,000 clones; just under 95% were observed only once. The ten largest clones take up about 2.7% of the sample.

This specimen's time point label, interpreted: baseline before first vaccination. The vaccinee samples were drawn from two UK trials, COV001 and COV002, one of which was a single-blind randomized controlled phase 2/3 trial testing AZD1222 (ChAdOx1 nCoV-19) in healthy adults. Trial participant PBMC samples were collected at day 0 and day 28 after the second dose for TCRbeta chain sequencing. Sequenced here: peripheral blood, sampled on day 0 of AZD1222 vaccination. This sequence was found in an adult in good health. The chain is made from TRBV7-2 and TRBJ2-4; a tentative D call is TRBD1 (6 bases match). The encoded CDR3 is CASSLGGGDIQYF. The DNA reads as follows: TGTGCCAGCAGCTTAGGAGGGGGAGACATTCAGTACTTC.